This T cell receptor (beta chain) was obtained from a study of blood T cell repertoires in COVID-19. About the study: Both acute and convalescent COVID-19 samples were obtained from the United States, Italy and Spain.

The CDR3 is 17 residues long. V shed 0 bases and J 5 bases; nucleotides not matched to a gene: 11. Germline V gives CDR1 SGDLS, CDR2 YYNGEE. The Seattle patients joined while their infection was active and were tracked longitudinally afterward. Original processing notes: Estimated nucleated cell counts came from reference gene primer amplification. Assay: immunoSEQ multiplex PCR; the TCRdb copy retains only in-frame clones and omits some. The V and J calls and clone size are taken from that table; D and trimming were inferred from the DNA. The profile shows almost 200,000 clones, about four fifths of them singletons.

The rearrangement joins TRBV9 to TRBJ2-3, with 8 bases lining up with TRBD2. Sample: peripheral blood. The source of this sequence is a woman aged 40 to 49 with COVID-19, enrolled during active disease. The DNA for the CDR3 is TGTGCCAGCAGCGTAGGAGGGACGGGGGGGCCCGGAGATACGCAGTATTTT. The encoded protein is CASSVGGTGGPGDTQYF.